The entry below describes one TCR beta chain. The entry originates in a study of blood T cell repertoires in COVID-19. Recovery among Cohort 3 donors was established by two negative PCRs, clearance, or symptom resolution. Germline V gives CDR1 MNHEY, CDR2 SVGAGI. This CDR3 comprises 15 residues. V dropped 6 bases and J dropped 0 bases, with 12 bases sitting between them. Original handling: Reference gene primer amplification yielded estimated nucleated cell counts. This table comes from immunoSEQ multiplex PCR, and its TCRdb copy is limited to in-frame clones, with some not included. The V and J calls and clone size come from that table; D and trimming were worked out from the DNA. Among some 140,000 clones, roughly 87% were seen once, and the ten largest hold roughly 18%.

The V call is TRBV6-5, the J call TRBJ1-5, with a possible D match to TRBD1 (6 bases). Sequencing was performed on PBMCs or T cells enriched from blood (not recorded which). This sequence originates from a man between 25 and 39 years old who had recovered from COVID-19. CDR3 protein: CASRNRVISNQPQHF. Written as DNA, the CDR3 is TGTGCCAGCAGAAACAGGGTTATTAGCAATCAGCCCCAGCATTTT.